These T cell receptor beta chains were read from a single sample in a study of vaccination and CD4 T cells after COVID-19. TCRdb re-called the PCR reads with MiXCR, one entry per CDR3 protein. This repertoire shows 20,000 to 25,000 distinct CDR3 sequences, over 55% found once; its top ten account for 15% to 20%. No antigen is known for these receptors. This sample comprised CD4+ T cells from blood, cultured in vitro, obtained after SARS-CoV-2 vaccination. These receptors came from a human donor who received a COVID-19 vaccine. The CDR3 runs from the conserved cysteine through the conserved F or W. Each record gives: V gene, J gene, D gene, clone size, CDR3 protein, CDR3 DNA. A D gene is named only where the DNA matches it firmly. Size tells how often a clone was seen (once, few, many) or the class of an expanded clone, and some rows leave it out.

>TRBV7-8|TRBJ2-7|.|.
CASSLVQTYEQYF
TGTGCCAGCAGCTTAGTACAGACCTACGAGCAGTACTTC
>TRBV6-1|TRBJ2-5|TRBD2|once
CASRRDYSSQETQYF
TGTGCCAGCAGGCGGGACTACTCGAGCCAAGAGACCCAGTACTTC
>TRBV2|TRBJ1-3|.|few
CASSEFSQGKNTIYF
TGTGCCAGCAGTGAATTCTCGCAGGGGAAAAACACCATATATTTT
>TRBV7-6|TRBJ1-4|.|.
CASSLGAGDDEKLFF
TGTGCCAGCAGCTTAGGTGCAGGGGACGATGAAAAACTGTTTTTT
>TRBV6-1|TRBJ1-1|.|.
CASSTVKGTEAFF
TGTGCCAGCAGCACAGTCAAGGGCACTGAAGCTTTCTTT
>TRBV11-3|TRBJ2-5|.|once
CASSAVEGRETQYF
TGTGCCAGCAGCGCCGTAGAGGGGCGAGAGACCCAGTACTTC
>TRBV6-5|TRBJ1-3|.|.
CASSYSGGLSGNTIYF
TGTGCCAGCAGTTACTCTGGGGGGCTATCCGGAAACACCATATATTTT
>TRBV19|TRBJ2-3|TRBD2|once
CASSQLAGNPDTQYF
TGTGCCAGTAGCCAACTAGCGGGGAACCCAGATACGCAGTATTTT
>TRBV6-1|TRBJ2-5|.|.
CASNKGLGTQYF
TGTGCCAGCAATAAAGGCTTGGGGACCCAGTACTTC
>TRBV7-8|TRBJ1-1|TRBD1|few
CASSFDRGEGHTEAFF
TGTGCCAGCAGCTTTGACAGGGGAGAGGGACACACTGAAGCTTTCTTT
>TRBV6-2/TRBV6-3|TRBJ2-3|TRBD2|few
CASSPGLAGVSTDTQYF
TGTGCCAGCAGCCCCGGACTAGCGGGGGTTAGCACAGATACGCAGTATTTT
>TRBV24-1|TRBJ2-6|.|.
CATSGGIATQKHSGANVLTF
TGTGCCACCAGTGGGGGGATAGCCACTCAAAAACACTCTGGGGCCAACGTCCTGACTTTC
>TRBV20-1|TRBJ1-2|.|few
CSASRGSGYTF
TGCAGTGCTAGCAGGGGTTCGGGCTACACCTTC
>TRBV11-3|TRBJ2-2|.|once
CASSSRWTGELFF
TGTGCCAGCAGCTCCCGGTGGACCGGGGAGCTGTTTTTT
>TRBV19|TRBJ1-6|.|.
CASTPRGGLSSPLHF
TGTGCCAGTACCCCACGGGGGGGGCTGTCATCACCCCTCCACTTT
>TRBV7-2|TRBJ1-1|.|.
CASSLVGREAFF
TGTGCCAGCAGCTTAGTAGGGCGTGAAGCTTTCTTT
>TRBV7-9|TRBJ2-3|TRBD2|.
CASSTKRGGQTDTQYF
TGTGCCAGCAGCACTAAGCGGGGGGGCCAGACAGATACGCAGTATTTT
>TRBV2|TRBJ1-2|.|few
CASSAGQNSGYTF
TGTGCCAGCAGCGCCGGACAAAATAGCGGCTACACCTTC
>TRBV6-2/TRBV6-3|TRBJ2-5|TRBD2|few
CASSYFPGLAGETQYF
TGTGCCAGCAGTTACTTCCCGGGACTAGCGGGGGAGACCCAGTACTTC
>TRBV27|TRBJ2-3|TRBD2|few
CASSPASGGADTQYF
TGTGCCAGCAGTCCGGCTAGCGGGGGCGCAGATACGCAGTATTTT
>TRBV28|TRBJ2-7|.|.
CASSPPGLYEQYF
TGTGCCAGCAGCCCCCCAGGGTTGTACGAGCAGTACTTC
>TRBV5-1|TRBJ2-2|TRBD1|once
CASSLAGTGNTGELFF
TGCGCCAGCAGCTTGGCCGGGACAGGGAACACCGGGGAGCTGTTTTTT
>TRBV5-6|TRBJ2-1|.|once
CASSFGSGEQFF
TGTGCCAGCAGCTTCGGGTCTGGTGAGCAGTTCTTC
>TRBV27|TRBJ1-6|.|.
CASRLTVSSYNSPLHF
TGTGCCAGCAGATTGACGGTGAGCTCCTATAATTCACCCCTCCACTTT
>TRBV20-1|TRBJ1-6|.|.
CSASSAGSYNSPLHF
TGCAGTGCTAGCAGTGCGGGTTCCTATAATTCACCCCTCCACTTT
>TRBV7-2|TRBJ1-1|.|.
CASSAGGMNTEAFF
TGTGCCAGCAGCGCGGGGGGCATGAACACTGAAGCTTTCTTT
>TRBV27|TRBJ1-6|.|.
CASSLTEARNSPLHF
TGTGCCAGCAGTTTAACGGAGGCCCGTAATTCACCCCTCCACTTT
>TRBV6-1|TRBJ1-1|.|.
CASSEAGDTEAFF
TGTGCCAGCAGTGAAGCAGGGGACACTGAAGCTTTCTTT
>TRBV15|TRBJ1-5|.|.
CATSRQPGPTNQPQHF
TGTGCCACCAGCAGACAACCGGGACCGACGAATCAGCCCCAGCATTTT
>TRBV7-3|TRBJ2-1|.|.
CASSLPGQGNEQFF
TGTGCCAGCAGCTTACCAGGGCAGGGGAATGAGCAGTTCTTC
>TRBV18|TRBJ1-1|.|.
CASSPEMNTEAFF
TGTGCCAGCTCGCCTGAGATGAACACTGAAGCTTTCTTT
>TRBV6-5|TRBJ2-5|.|.
CASSYSGGRETQYF
TGTGCCAGCAGTTACTCGGGGGGCCGAGAGACCCAGTACTTC
>TRBV5-4|TRBJ2-2|TRBD2|.
CASSLGLAIGELFF
TGTGCCAGCAGCTTGGGACTAGCTATCGGGGAGCTGTTTTTT
>TRBV20-1|TRBJ2-7|TRBD1|.
CSAIAGTGGYEQYF
TGCAGTGCTATCGCGGGGACAGGGGGCTACGAGCAGTACTTC
>TRBV6-1|TRBJ1-1|TRBD1|.
CASRGQGVNTEAFF
TGTGCCAGCAGGGGACAGGGGGTGAACACTGAAGCTTTCTTT
>TRBV7-9|TRBJ2-2|.|.
CASTKLSSGELFF
TGTGCCAGCACCAAACTCAGTTCCGGGGAGCTGTTTTTT
>TRBV30|TRBJ1-4|.|once
CAWSPPGRRDEKLFF
TGTGCCTGGAGCCCCCCCGGAAGGAGGGATGAAAAACTGTTTTTT
>TRBV7-6|TRBJ1-2|.|.
CASSPGRTYGYTF
TGTGCCAGCAGCCCCGGGAGGACCTATGGCTACACCTTC
>TRBV6-1|TRBJ1-2|.|.
CASSEGTPWGYGYTF
TGTGCCAGCAGTGAAGGGACACCCTGGGGCTATGGCTACACCTTC
>TRBV6-1|TRBJ1-6|.|few
CASSGREPLHF
TGTGCCAGCAGTGGCCGGGAACCCCTCCACTTT
>TRBV20-1|TRBJ2-3|TRBD2|once
CSARRPGLAGGRAQYF
TGCAGTGCTAGACGACCGGGACTAGCGGGGGGGCGAGCGCAGTATTTT
>TRBV12-3/TRBV12-4|TRBJ2-5|.|.
CASSRTSRETQYF
TGTGCCAGCAGCCGGACGTCCAGGGAGACCCAGTACTTC
>TRBV15|TRBJ2-5|TRBD1|.
CATSRDSDRGGETQYF
TGTGCCACCAGCAGAGATTCGGACAGGGGAGGGGAGACCCAGTACTTC
>TRBV2|TRBJ2-3|TRBD1|few
CASSLGQGREQYF
TGTGCCAGCAGTCTCGGACAGGGCCGAGAGCAGTATTTT
>TRBV10-3|TRBJ2-1|TRBD2|.
CAISESGEGHNEQFF
TGTGCCATCAGTGAGTCGGGGGAGGGGCACAATGAGCAGTTCTTC
>TRBV5-1|TRBJ2-5|.|.
CASSLEGSRETQYF
TGCGCCAGCAGCTTGGAAGGGTCAAGGGAGACCCAGTACTTC
>TRBV19|TRBJ2-4|.|.
CASSKSPLTGRAKNIQYF
TGTGCCAGTAGTAAGTCCCCCTTGACGGGTCGTGCCAAAAACATTCAGTACTTC
>TRBV7-2|TRBJ1-2|.|once
CASSVVGVGYGYTF
TGTGCCAGCAGCGTCGTGGGGGTCGGCTATGGCTACACCTTC
>TRBV4-1|TRBJ2-5|.|.
CASSQGTAQQETQYF
TGCGCCAGCAGCCAAGGGACAGCGCAACAAGAGACCCAGTACTTC
>TRBV5-1|TRBJ1-1|.|.
CASSPAGDTEAFF
TGCGCCAGCAGCCCGGCGGGGGACACTGAAGCTTTCTTT